Each of the 8 T cell receptor beta chains below was sequenced from the same sample in a study of T cell responses to AZD1222 COVID-19 vaccine. Clones were read by immunoSEQ multiplex PCR, and TCRdb kept only the in-frame ones, dropping some. This table holds about 110,000 clones, 70% to 90% found once. Sequencing used peripheral blood, obtained on day 0 of AZD1222 vaccination. The source of these receptors is an adult in good health.

This clone showed up just a few times. The J gene is TRBJ1-1, the V gene TRBV11-1; D uncertain. The V end was cut by 1 base, the J end by 1 base, with 7 bases between. Germline assignment: CDR1 SGHAT and CDR2 FQDESV (reference sequence). The CDR3 consists of 14 residues. The CDR3 protein is CASSLDRPNTEAFF. The CDR3 DNA is TGTGCCAGCAGCTTAGACAGACCGAACACTGAAGCTTTCTTT.

The rearrangement joins TRBV6-4 to TRBJ1-3; 7 nucleotides match TRBD1. Germline CDR1 is MRHNA and CDR2 is SNTAGT. The trim removed 7 bases at V and 0 bases at J, leaving 12 bases unmatched. This CDR3 has 17 residues. CDR3 loop: CASTGQQLPSSGNTIYF. The CDR3 DNA sequence: TGTGCCAGCACGGGACAGCAGTTACCGAGCTCTGGAAACACCATATATTTT.

The chain recombines TRBV29-1 with TRBJ2-3; D unclear. The CDR3 contains 15 residues. The germline V gene encodes CDR1 SQVTM and CDR2 ANQGSEA. The V and J ends lost 3 bases and 0 bases respectively, with 13 bases between them. The CDR3 reads CSVDILGSSTDTQYF. The CDR3 nucleotides read TGCAGCGTTGACATCCTTGGGTCCAGCACAGATACGCAGTATTTT.

The CDR3 DNA is TGCAGCGTTTCCCCGATGAGAAATTACAATGAGCAGTTCTTC. This sequence encodes CSVSPMRNYNEQFF. The chain carries TRBV29-1 and TRBJ2-1; D is unclear. V lost 5 bases and J lost 4, with 15 bases in between. Germline loops: CDR1 SQVTM, CDR2 ANQGSEA. This CDR3 comprises 14 residues.

The chain joins TRBV7-8 to TRBJ2-7; D may be TRBD2 (6 bases). Germline values: CDR1 SGHVS, CDR2 FQNEAQ. Trimming removed 5 bases from V and 6 bases from J, with 17 bases in between. There are 14 residues in the CDR3. CDR3 DNA: TGTGCCAGCAGCGGCGGGGTGGCCCCTCTCGAGCAGTACTTC. Its protein is CASSGGVAPLEQYF.

The chain joins TRBV3-1 (or the pseudogene TRBV3-2) to TRBJ2-1, with 8 bases lining up with TRBD2. V lost 3 bases and J lost 0; bases outside the gene matches: 7. This CDR3 contains 17 residues. Germline V lookup: CDR1 LGHDT, CDR2 YNNKEL (reference sequence). CDR3 nucleotide sequence: TGTGCCAGCAGCCAGAGACTAGCGCCTAGCTCCTACAATGAGCAGTTCTTC. Its translation: CASSQRLAPSSYNEQFF.

This chain uses TRBV19 with TRBJ2-5, with D unclear. Trimming cost V 1 base and J 1 base, with 7 bases left between them. CDR3 length: 14 residues. CDR1 and CDR2 (germline): LNHDA, SQIVND (reference sequence). This CDR3 reads CASSIVPFQETQYF. The CDR3 nucleotides are TGTGCCAGTAGTATAGTGCCGTTCCAAGAGACCCAGTACTTC.

The chain carries TRBV7-9 and TRBJ2-7; D remains unclear. Germline V gene sequence: CDR1 SEHNR, CDR2 FQNEAQ (reference sequence). CDR3 length: 16 amino acids. Trimming removed 5 bases at V and 0 bases at J, with 17 bases between. This chain's CDR3 is CASSVVSVFNSYEQYF. The CDR3 nucleotides read TGTGCCAGCAGCGTAGTCTCAGTGTTTAACTCCTACGAGCAGTACTTC.